The 10 T cell receptor beta chains below all came from one sample that was sequenced in a study of T cells in Graves' hyperthyroidism and ophthalmopathy. RNA transcripts yielded amplified TCR beta CDR3 regions. First-round RT-PCR with HTBI primers amplified the TCR CDR3 region. TCRdb passed the multiplex PCR reads through MiXCR, listing each CDR3 protein once. The sample records approximately 400,000 distinct CDR3 sequences, about a fifth being singletons. Sequenced: blood. These receptors all come from a woman between 18 and 29 years old with Graves' hyperthyroidism.

The table lists this clonotype with many counts. The rearrangement joins TRBV24-1 to TRBJ2-7; D is undetermined. Germline V gene lookup returns CDR1 KGHDR and CDR2 SFDVKD. The CDR3 consists of 13 residues. Trimming removed 8 bases from V and 5 bases from J, with 15 bases in between. This chain's CDR3 is CATNPTENHEQYF. Written as DNA, the CDR3 is TGTGCCACCAACCCGACTGAGAACCACGAGCAGTACTTC.

This clonotype was seen at least ten times. The V and J genes are TRBV6-1 and TRBJ2-4, with 8 bases aligning to TRBD2. Germline V CDR1 and CDR2: MNHNS, SASEGT. V dropped 3 bases and J dropped 7; count of bases not matched to a gene: 8. The CDR3 spans 15 residues. The CDR3 is CASSDRAGVRNIQYF. In DNA, the CDR3 is TGTGCCAGCAGTGACCGAGCGGGGGTTCGGAACATTCAGTACTTC.

The chain is built from TRBV13 and TRBJ2-3, with TRBD1 matching over 7 bases. The ends lost 1 base at V and 2 bases at J; junction bases unmatched: 6. Germline CDR1 is PRHDT and CDR2 is FYEKMQ (reference sequence). The CDR3 sequence is 16 residues long. DNA for the CDR3: TGTGCCAGCAGCTTAGAAGGGGGACAGCCCACAGATACGCAGTATTTT. Translating gives CASSLEGGQPTDTQYF.

This clonotype was counted at least ten times. This rearrangement joins TRBV12-3 or TRBV12-4 to TRBJ2-7, with D possibly called TRBD1 or TRBD2 (5 bases each). Deletions cut 2 bases from V and 7 bases from J, with 15 bases between. The CDR3 runs to 14 residues. The DNA for the CDR3 is TGTGCCAGCAGTTTATCTACGGGGACGTGGGAGCAGTACTTC. Translating it yields CASSLSTGTWEQYF.

This clonotype was recorded at least ten times. The CDR3 loop is CAGSEGADYGYTF. CDR3 nucleotide sequence: TGTGCCGGCTCCGAGGGGGCTGACTATGGCTACACCTTC. The chain is built from TRBV6-1 and TRBJ1-2; 7 bases fit TRBD1. V was clipped by 11 bases and J by 3 bases; unmatched bases: 9. Germline CDR1 reads MNHNS; CDR2 reads SASEGT. This CDR3 is 13 amino acids long.

This clonotype has at least ten counts. The gene calls are TRBV6-2 or TRBV6-3 and TRBJ2-5; the D is unclear. Trimming stripped 4 bases from V and 7 bases from J, with 19 bases between. The CDR3 loop spans 15 amino acids. Germline lookup yields CDR1 MNHEY and CDR2 SVGEGT. The CDR3 DNA is TGTGCCAGCAGTTCAAACTGGGTACTCGAAGGGACCCAGTACTTC. It is translated as CASSSNWVLEGTQYF.

This clonotype showed up many times. The chain has TRBV28 and TRBJ1-2, with TRBD1 matching 11 bases. The ends lost 4 bases at V and 3 bases at J; junction bases unmatched: 4. Germline values: CDR1 MDHEN, CDR2 SYDVKM. The CDR3 has 15 amino acids. Here the CDR3 DNA reads TGTGCCAGCAGTTCTCCGGGACAGGGGGACTATGGCTACACCTTC. Translating it yields CASSSPGQGDYGYTF.

On this clonotype: It may be a read error: a sequence one base away is much more abundant. The chain joins TRBV7-2 to TRBJ2-5; unclear D gene. The CDR3 is made up of 13 amino acids. Germline V gene sequence: CDR1 SGHTA, CDR2 FQGNSA. CDR3 DNA sequence: TGTGCCAGCAGCTCGTCGCAGAAAGAGACCAAGTACTTC. As protein: CASSSSQKETKYF.

This clonotype was seen ten or more times. The chain employs TRBV29-1 and TRBJ2-7, with 7 positions matching TRBD1. Germline V gene data show CDR1 as SQVTM and CDR2 as ANQGSEA. The CDR3 consists of 13 residues. The J segment lost 6 bases and the V segment lost 4 bases, leaving 9 bases of the junction unmatched. CDR3 region: CSVGDSSFREQYF. CDR3 bases: TGCAGCGTTGGGGACAGTTCTTTCCGCGAGCAGTACTTC.

A few counts support this clonotype. The CDR3 reads CASSEGSRGGANVLTF. CDR3 DNA: TGTGCCAGCAGTGAAGGTTCGCGGGGGGGGGCCAACGTCCTGACTTTC. The chain couples TRBV2 to TRBJ2-6; 7 nucleotides agree with TRBD2. V dropped 1 base and J dropped 4; count of bases not matched to a gene: 4. The germline gives CDR1 SNHLY, CDR2 FYNNEI. The CDR3 sequence is 16 residues long.